The 29 T cell receptor beta chains given below trace back to one sample, sequenced in a study of T cell responses to AZD1222 COVID-19 vaccine. Libraries were prepared by immunoSEQ multiplex PCR; TCRdb keeps only in-frame clonotypes and omits some of them. This repertoire shows some 95,000 clones, roughly 89% found once; its top ten account for approximately 3.7%. The starting material was peripheral blood, obtained on day 0 of AZD1222 vaccination. All receptors derive from an adult in good health.

The J gene is TRBJ1-5, the V gene TRBV12-3 or TRBV12-4; D remains unclear. CDR3 length: 13 residues. Trimming removed 3 bases from V and 4 bases from J, with 7 bases in between. CDR3 bases: TGTGCCAGCAGTTTGTTTCGAAATCAGCCCCAGCATTTT. It translates to CASSLFRNQPQHF.

This clone has just one count. V usage is TRBV5-8 and J usage is TRBJ1-1, with D uncertain. Germline V CDR1 and CDR2: SGHTS, YDEGEE. CDR3 length: 13 residues. The germline V and J ends were trimmed by 2 bases and 7 bases, with 12 bases remaining between them. The CDR3 protein is CASSFGSPNEAFF. In DNA form, the CDR3 reads TGTGCCAGCAGCTTCGGGAGTCCTAATGAAGCTTTCTTT.

This rearrangement joins TRBV4-3 to TRBJ2-1, with D hard to call. Germline CDR1 LGHNA, CDR2 YSLEER. The CDR3 is 15 amino acids. V lost 1 base, J lost 0 bases, and 7 bases lay in between. CDR3 sequence reads: CASSQGQSSYNEQFF. CDR3 DNA: TGCGCCAGCAGCCAAGGTCAGAGCTCCTACAATGAGCAGTTCTTC.

V and J are TRBV6-1 and TRBJ1-1; D unclear. Looked up from germline, CDR1 is MNHNS and CDR2 is SASEGT. V was cut by 2 bases and J by 8 bases, with 9 bases left in between. This CDR3 has 12 amino acids. This CDR3 is CASSEPAAEAFF. CDR3 sequence (DNA): TGTGCCAGCAGTGAACCGGCAGCGGAAGCTTTCTTT.

DNA of the CDR3: TGTGCCAGCAGCTCCGGTAGTCAGAATGGCTACACCTTC. This translates into CASSSGSQNGYTF. V and J are TRBV5-5 and TRBJ1-2; no reliable D call. V lost 3 bases to trimming and J lost 6 bases, with 12 bases between them. In germline, CDR1 is SGHKS, CDR2 YYEKEE (reference sequence). The CDR3 sequence is 13 residues long.

This clone was found once. CDR3 nucleotide sequence: TGTGCCAGCTCCCAAGAGACCCAGTACTTC. The encoded protein is CASSQETQYF. The chain employs TRBV18 and TRBJ2-5; D unresolved. Germline CDR1 KGHSH, CDR2 LQKENI. The CDR3 extends over 10 amino acids. V lost 6 bases, J lost 1 base, and 0 bases lay in between.

This clone was recorded only once. This rearrangement joins TRBV30 to TRBJ1-1; 8 bases fit TRBD1. Germline V gene lookup returns CDR1 GTSNPN and CDR2 SVGIG (reference sequence). The CDR3 has 16 amino acids. The ends lost 2 bases at V and 6 bases at J; junction bases unmatched: 14. CDR3 DNA: TGTGCCTGGAGTCAAACCTACAGGGGGAAAGGGGCTGAAGCTTTCTTT. This codes for CAWSQTYRGKGAEAFF.

The rearrangement joins TRBV19 to TRBJ1-3; a possible D gene is TRBD1 (6 bases). The CDR3 consists of 12 residues. V was trimmed by 8 bases and J by 10 bases, leaving 15 bases between them. CDR1 LNHDA and CDR2 SQIVND come from the germline V gene (reference sequence). CDR3 DNA sequence: TGTGCCAGTCACGCGGGGGCGAGGACCATATATTTT. Translating gives CASHAGARTIYF.

This chain connects TRBV21-1 to TRBJ1-1. TRBV21-1 is assigned pseudogene status. This CDR3 comprises 14 residues. This chain's CDR3 is CASSTRRMNTEAFF. DNA for the CDR3: TGTGCCAGCAGCACACGACGGATGAACACTGAAGCTTTCTTT.

The chain joins TRBV13 to TRBJ2-7; TRBD2 matches at 7 bases. J lost 0 bases, V lost 5 bases, and 7 bases had no gene match. In germline, CDR1 is PRHDT, CDR2 FYEKMQ (reference sequence). There are 15 residues in the CDR3. Here the CDR3 DNA reads TGTGCCAGCAGCCCTAGCAGGACTAGCTCCTACGAGCAGTACTTC. Translation: CASSPSRTSSYEQYF.

V is TRBV19 and J is TRBJ1-1; D gene unclear. The germline V gene encodes CDR1 LNHDA and CDR2 SQIVND (reference sequence). The CDR3 contains 13 residues. V gave up 5 bases and J gave up 0 bases, with 7 bases separating them. CDR3 nucleotide sequence: TGTGCCAGTAGTTTCTCCATGAACACTGAAGCTTTCTTT. It yields the protein CASSFSMNTEAFF. Supplemented by reference TRBV19 and TRBJ1-1, the full variable domain reads DGGITQSPKYLFRKEGQNVTLSCEQNLNHDAMYWYRQDPGQGLRLIYYSQIVNDFQKGDIAEGYSVSREKKESFPLTVTSAQKNPTAFYLCASSFSMNTEAFFGQGTRLTVV.

This chain uses TRBV5-4 with TRBJ1-3, with TRBD1 as a possible D gene (6 bases). V lost 0 bases to trimming and J lost 4 bases, with 11 bases between them. This CDR3 has 15 residues. In germline, CDR1 is SGHNT, CDR2 YYREEE (reference sequence). The CDR3 DNA follows: TGTGCCAGCAGCTTGGAATTGGGGGCGGGAAACACCATATATTTT. Residues: CASSLELGAGNTIYF.

Only a few counts were recorded for this clone. The chain recombines TRBV6-5 with TRBJ1-4; D not certain. The CDR3 has 13 residues. Deletions cut 6 bases from V and 7 bases from J, with 12 bases between. Germline V CDR1 and CDR2: MNHEY, SVGAGI. CDR3 nucleotides: TGTGCCAGCAGACCTCTACAGACTGAAAAACTGTTTTTT. Its translation is CASRPLQTEKLFF.

This chain connects TRBV6-5 to TRBJ2-7; no definite D call. The CDR3 spans 11 residues. Germline values: CDR1 MNHEY, CDR2 SVGAGI. V lost 4 bases, J lost 3 bases, and 4 bases lay in between. DNA of the CDR3: TGTGCCAGCAGTTCCCGCTACGAGCAGTACTTC. Translating it yields CASSSRYEQYF.

This clone has only a few counts. The V gene is TRBV29-1, the J gene TRBJ1-2; D possibly corresponds to TRBD1 (5 bases). CDR3 size: 12 residues. Germline CDR1 reads SQVTM; CDR2 reads ANQGSEA. In DNA, the CDR3 is TGCGGAGCTGGGGACCCTAACTATGGCTACACCTTC. Its protein product is CGAGDPNYGYTF.

The V and J genes are TRBV11-2 and TRBJ1-2, with D unresolved. This CDR3 contains 14 residues. Trimming pared 0 bases from V and 5 bases from J, leaving 10 bases between. Germline V gene data show CDR1 as SGHAT and CDR2 as FQNNGV. The CDR3 loop is CASSLDLSFYGYTF. For the CDR3, the DNA is TGTGCCAGCAGCTTAGATTTAAGTTTTTATGGCTACACCTTC.

The V and J genes are TRBV12-5 and TRBJ1-2, with D maybe TRBD1 (6 bases). This CDR3 spans 14 amino acids. The germline CDR1 and CDR2 sequences are LGHNT and FRNRAP. The V and J ends lost 6 bases and 0 bases respectively, with 11 bases between them. The CDR3, as DNA: TGTGCTAGTGGGTTGACAGGCGCTAACTATGGCTACACCTTC. The encoded protein is CASGLTGANYGYTF.

The rearrangement links TRBV6-1 to TRBJ1-2; D gene unclear. Germline V lookup: CDR1 MNHNS, CDR2 SASEGT. The germline V and J ends were trimmed by 2 bases and 4 bases, with 11 bases remaining between them. The CDR3 length is 14 residues. The CDR3 loop is CASSESNPLYGYTF. CDR3 nucleotide sequence: TGTGCCAGCAGTGAATCCAACCCCCTCTATGGCTACACCTTC.

The chain couples TRBV2 to TRBJ2-7, with TRBD2 matching 8 bases. The V segment lost 6 bases and the J segment 4 bases; nucleotides outside the gene matches: 11. Germline-derived CDR1 and CDR2 are SNHLY and FYNNEI. This CDR3 spans 15 amino acids. CDR3 nucleotide sequence: TGTGCCAGCAGCCATGGCGGGGGGCCTCGGTACGAGCAGTACTTC. This gives the protein CASSHGGGPRYEQYF.

V is TRBV2 and J is TRBJ2-1, with D hard to call. The germline CDR1 and CDR2 sequences are SNHLY and FYNNEI. Between the trimmed V and J ends, which lost 2 bases and 16 bases, there was a span of 12 bases. This CDR3 has 11 amino acids. CDR3 residues: CASSERLGKFF. In DNA, the CDR3 is TGTGCCAGCAGTGAAAGGCTAGGGAAATTCTTC. Full variable domain (missing parts from reference TRBV2 and TRBJ2-1): EPEVTQTPSHQVTQMGQEVILRCVPISNHLYFYWYRQILGQKVEFLVSFYNNEISEKSEIFDDQFSVERPDGSNFTLKIRSTKLEDSAMYFCASSERLGKFFGPGTRLTVL.

About this clone itself: Relative to the germline gene, one junction end is altered; a read error may explain this. The V gene is TRBV24-1, the J gene TRBJ2-4, with 7 bases matching TRBD1. The germline gives CDR1 KGHDR, CDR2 SFDVKD. The CDR3 is 13 residues long. The CDR3 DNA follows: TGTGCCACCAGTGAAAACTGGGGACAGCAAGTAAACTTC. Its translation is CATSENWGQQVNF.

This clone was seen only once. The chain has TRBV5-6 and TRBJ1-1, with a tentative D call TRBD1 (6 bases). The germline V and J ends were trimmed by 4 bases and 5 bases, with 12 bases remaining between them. Per the germline V gene, CDR1 is SGHDT and CDR2 is YYEEEE. CDR3 length: 13 residues. The CDR3 sequence is CASSPQGITEAFF. The DNA for the CDR3 is TGTGCCAGCAGCCCACAGGGTATAACTGAAGCTTTCTTT.

This clone was observed a single time. The chain joins TRBV11-3 to TRBJ2-2; 10 bases line up with TRBD2. With 5 bases clipped from V and 6 bases from J, the junction kept 9 bases outside the gene matches. CDR3 size: 16 residues. The germline CDR1 and CDR2 sequences are SGHNT and YENEEA. CDR3 amino acids: CASSGLAGGRAGELFF. Written as DNA, the CDR3 is TGTGCCAGCAGCGGGTTAGCGGGGGGCCGGGCCGGGGAGCTGTTTTTT.

The chain has TRBV7-6 and TRBJ1-4; D is unresolved. CDR1 and CDR2 from the germline V gene are SGHVS and FNYEAQ. The CDR3 is made up of 15 amino acids. The ends were cut back, 4 bases at V and 0 bases at J, with 9 bases in the middle. The CDR3 bases are TGTGCCAGCAGCTCGTTGGATGCAACTAATGAAAAACTGTTTTTT. Translation gives CASSSLDATNEKLFF.

The rearrangement links TRBV6-6 to TRBJ1-5; 8 bases map to TRBD1. The germline CDR1 and CDR2 sequences are MNHNY and SVGAGI (reference sequence). J was trimmed by 5 bases and V by 7 bases; bases with no gene match: 7. The CDR3 length is 14 residues. The CDR3 loop is CASTKQGVDQPQHF. In nucleotides, the CDR3 is TGTGCCAGCACCAAACAGGGGGTTGATCAGCCCCAGCATTTT.

The J gene is TRBJ1-4, the V gene TRBV4-3; no firm D call. From germline, CDR1 is LGHNA and CDR2 YSLEER. The CDR3 totals 14 residues. The V end was cut by 0 bases, the J end by 10 bases, with 12 bases between. CDR3 DNA sequence: TGCGCCAGCAGCCAAGATCCCCCGGGAGGAAAACTGTTTTTT. It translates to CASSQDPPGGKLFF.

This chain uses TRBV19 with TRBJ1-4; no clear D gene. The CDR3 spans 11 residues. Germline CDR1 reads LNHDA; CDR2 reads SQIVND (reference sequence). V lost 4 bases, J lost 7 bases, and 4 bases lay in between. CDR3 protein: CASSKGEKLFF. The CDR3 nucleotides read TGTGCCAGTAGTAAAGGTGAAAAACTGTTTTTT.

The chain is built from TRBV4-1 and TRBJ1-1, with D tentatively TRBD1 (5 bases). V lost 0 bases and J lost 4, with 12 bases in between. From germline, CDR1 is MGHRA and CDR2 YSYEKL. This CDR3 spans 15 amino acids. CDR3 coding DNA: TGCGCCAGCAGCCAAGAGGGAGGGGATTCCACTGAAGCTTTCTTT. Encoded protein: CASSQEGGDSTEAFF.

The V gene is TRBV19, the J gene TRBJ1-2, with 7 positions matching TRBD1. The CDR3 totals 14 residues. Looked up from germline, CDR1 is LNHDA and CDR2 is SQIVND (reference sequence). CDR3 bases: TGTGCTACATCCGGCCAGGGGGGACCCTATGGCTACACCTTC. Protein product: CATSGQGGPYGYTF.